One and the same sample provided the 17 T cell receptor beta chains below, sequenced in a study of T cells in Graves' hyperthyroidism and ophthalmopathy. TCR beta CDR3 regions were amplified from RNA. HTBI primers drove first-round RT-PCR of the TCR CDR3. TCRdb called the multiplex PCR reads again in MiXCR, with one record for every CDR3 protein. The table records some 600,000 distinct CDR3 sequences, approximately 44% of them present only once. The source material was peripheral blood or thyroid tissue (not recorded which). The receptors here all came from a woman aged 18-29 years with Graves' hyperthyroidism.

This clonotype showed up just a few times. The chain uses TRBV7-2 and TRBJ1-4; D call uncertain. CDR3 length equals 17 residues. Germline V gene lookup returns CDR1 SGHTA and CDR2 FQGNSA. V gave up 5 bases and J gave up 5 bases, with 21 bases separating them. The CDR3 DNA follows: TGTGCCAGCAGCCTTCCGAGCGGGCCCAGGATAAATGAAAAACTGTTTTTT. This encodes CASSLPSGPRINEKLFF.

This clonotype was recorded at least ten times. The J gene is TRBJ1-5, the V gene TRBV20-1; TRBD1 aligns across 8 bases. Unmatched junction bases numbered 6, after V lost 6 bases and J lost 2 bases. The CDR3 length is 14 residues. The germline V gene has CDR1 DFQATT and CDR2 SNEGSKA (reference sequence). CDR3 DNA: TGCAGTGCAACTGAGACAGGGGGCAATCAGCCCCAGCATTTT. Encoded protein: CSATETGGNQPQHF.

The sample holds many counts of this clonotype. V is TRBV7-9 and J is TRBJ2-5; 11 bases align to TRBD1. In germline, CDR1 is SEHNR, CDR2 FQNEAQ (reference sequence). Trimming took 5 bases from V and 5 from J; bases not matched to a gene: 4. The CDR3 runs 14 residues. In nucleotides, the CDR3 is TGTGCCAGCAGCCTCCGGGACAGGGGGGAGACCCAGTACTTC. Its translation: CASSLRDRGETQYF.

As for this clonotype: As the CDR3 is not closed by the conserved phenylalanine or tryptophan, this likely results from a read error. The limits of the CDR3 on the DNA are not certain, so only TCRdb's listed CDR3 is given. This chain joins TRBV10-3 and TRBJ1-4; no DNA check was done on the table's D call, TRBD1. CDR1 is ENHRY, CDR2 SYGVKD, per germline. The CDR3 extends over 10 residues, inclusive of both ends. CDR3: CAISEAITGL.

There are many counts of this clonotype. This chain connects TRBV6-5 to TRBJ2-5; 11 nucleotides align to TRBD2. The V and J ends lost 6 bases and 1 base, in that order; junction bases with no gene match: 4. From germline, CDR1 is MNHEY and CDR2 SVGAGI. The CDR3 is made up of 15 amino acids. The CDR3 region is CASRTLAGVQETQYF. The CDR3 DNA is TGTGCCAGCAGGACACTAGCGGGAGTCCAAGAGACCCAGTACTTC.

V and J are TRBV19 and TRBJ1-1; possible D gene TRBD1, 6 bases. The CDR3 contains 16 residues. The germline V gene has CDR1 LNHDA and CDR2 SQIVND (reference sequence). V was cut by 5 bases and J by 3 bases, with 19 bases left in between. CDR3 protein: CASSPGRGRKDTEAFF. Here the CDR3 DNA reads TGTGCCAGTAGTCCAGGACGGGGGCGGAAGGACACTGAAGCTTTCTTT.

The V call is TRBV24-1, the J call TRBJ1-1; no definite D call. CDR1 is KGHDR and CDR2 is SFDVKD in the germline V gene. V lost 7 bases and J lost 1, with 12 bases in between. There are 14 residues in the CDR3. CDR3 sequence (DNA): TGTGCCACCAGCCCGTCCCTCGAGAACACTGAAGCTTTCTTT. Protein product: CATSPSLENTEAFF.

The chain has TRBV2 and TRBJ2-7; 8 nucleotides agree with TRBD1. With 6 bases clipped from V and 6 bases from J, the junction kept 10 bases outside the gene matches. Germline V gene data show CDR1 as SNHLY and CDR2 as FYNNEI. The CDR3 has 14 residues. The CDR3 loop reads CASSYDGQGAEQYF. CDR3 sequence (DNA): TGTGCCAGCAGCTACGACGGACAGGGAGCCGAGCAGTACTTC.

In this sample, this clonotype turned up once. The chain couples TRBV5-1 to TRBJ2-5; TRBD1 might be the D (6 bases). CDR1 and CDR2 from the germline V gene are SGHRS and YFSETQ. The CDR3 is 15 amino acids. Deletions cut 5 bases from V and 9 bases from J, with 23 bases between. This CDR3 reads CASSLTGNPNQPQYF. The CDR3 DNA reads TGCGCCAGCAGTTTAACAGGGAATCCCAATCAGCCCCAGTACTTC. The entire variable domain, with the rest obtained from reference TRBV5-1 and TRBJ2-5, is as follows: KAGVTQTPRYLIKTRGQQVTLSCSPISGHRSVSWYQQTPGQGLQFLFEYFSETQRNKGNFPGRFSGRQFSNSRSEMNVSTLELGDSALYLCASSLTGNPNQPQYFGPGTRLLVL.

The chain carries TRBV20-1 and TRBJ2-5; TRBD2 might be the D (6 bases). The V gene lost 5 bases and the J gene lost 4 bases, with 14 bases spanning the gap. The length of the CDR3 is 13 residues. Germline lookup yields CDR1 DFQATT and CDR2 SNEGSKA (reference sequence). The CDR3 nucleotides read TGCAGTGCTCCCGATGGGGGAGGAGAGACCCAGTACTTC. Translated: CSAPDGGGETQYF.

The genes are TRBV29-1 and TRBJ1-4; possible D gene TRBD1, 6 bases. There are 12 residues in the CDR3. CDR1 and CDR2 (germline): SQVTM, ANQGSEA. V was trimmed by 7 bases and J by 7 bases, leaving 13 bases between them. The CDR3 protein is CSEGGKAEKLFF. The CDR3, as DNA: TGCAGCGAGGGGGGTAAGGCTGAAAAACTGTTTTTT.

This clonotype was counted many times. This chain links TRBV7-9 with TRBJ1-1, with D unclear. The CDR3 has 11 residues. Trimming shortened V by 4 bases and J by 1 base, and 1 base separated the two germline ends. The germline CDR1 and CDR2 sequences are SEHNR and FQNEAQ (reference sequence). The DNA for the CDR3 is TGTGCCAGCAGCTCGAACACTGAAGCTTTCTTT. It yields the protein CASSSNTEAFF.

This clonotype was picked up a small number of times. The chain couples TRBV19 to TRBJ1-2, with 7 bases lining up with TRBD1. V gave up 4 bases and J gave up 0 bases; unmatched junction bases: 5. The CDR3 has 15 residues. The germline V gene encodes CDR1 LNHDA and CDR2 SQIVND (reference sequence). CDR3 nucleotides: TGTGCCAGTAGTAAGCCGGGACAGTCTAACTATGGCTACACCTTC. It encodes CASSKPGQSNYGYTF.

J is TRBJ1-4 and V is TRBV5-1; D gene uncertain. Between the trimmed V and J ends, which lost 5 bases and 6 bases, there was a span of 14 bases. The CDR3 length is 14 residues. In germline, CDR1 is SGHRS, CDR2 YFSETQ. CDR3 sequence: CASSADWLDEKLFF. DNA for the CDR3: TGCGCCAGCAGTGCTGACTGGTTAGATGAAAAACTGTTTTTT.

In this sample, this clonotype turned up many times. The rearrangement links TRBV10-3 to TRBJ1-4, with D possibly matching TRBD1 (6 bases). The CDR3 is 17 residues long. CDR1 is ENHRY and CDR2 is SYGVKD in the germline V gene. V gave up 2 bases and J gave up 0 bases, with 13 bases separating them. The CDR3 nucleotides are TGTGCCATCAGTGAGGAACAGGGCCTTGCAACTAATGAAAAACTGTTTTTT. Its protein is CAISEEQGLATNEKLFF.

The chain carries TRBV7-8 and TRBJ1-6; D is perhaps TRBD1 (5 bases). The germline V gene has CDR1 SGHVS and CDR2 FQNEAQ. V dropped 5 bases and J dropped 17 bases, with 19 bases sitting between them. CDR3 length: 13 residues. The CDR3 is CASSLGLASMIHF. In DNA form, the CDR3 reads TGTGCCAGCAGCCTGGGACTAGCGTCGATGATCCACTTT.

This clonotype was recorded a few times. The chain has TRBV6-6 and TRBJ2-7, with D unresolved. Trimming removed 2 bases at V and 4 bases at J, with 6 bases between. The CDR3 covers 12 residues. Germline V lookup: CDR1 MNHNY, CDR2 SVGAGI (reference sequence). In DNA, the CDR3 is TGTGCCAGCAGTTACGCCTTTTACGAGCAGTACTTC. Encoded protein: CASSYAFYEQYF.